Below, 3 T cell receptor beta chains from the same sample are listed, as sequenced in a study of T cell responses to AZD1222 COVID-19 vaccine. The repertoire was sequenced with immunoSEQ multiplex PCR; TCRdb's copy has only in-frame clones and lacks some. The sample records about 140,000 clones, roughly 91% being singletons. Sample: peripheral blood, taken 28 days after the second AZD1222 dose. These receptors originate from an adult who received the AZD1222 COVID-19 vaccine.

The chain carries TRBV3-1 (or the pseudogene TRBV3-2) and TRBJ2-4; D is perhaps TRBD1 or TRBD2 (5 bases each). Trimming removed 4 bases at V and 0 bases at J, with 13 bases between. The CDR3 spans 16 residues. Germline CDR1 LGHDT, CDR2 YNNKEL (reference sequence). The CDR3: CASSPGTDLAKNIQYF. The CDR3 nucleotides are TGTGCCAGCAGCCCAGGGACGGATCTAGCCAAAAACATTCAGTACTTC.

V and J are TRBV18 and TRBJ1-5; D remains unclear. The CDR3 is made up of 16 amino acids. The germline V and J ends were trimmed by 3 bases and 0 bases, with 12 bases remaining between them. Germline values: CDR1 KGHSH, CDR2 LQKENI. DNA for the CDR3: TGTGCCAGCTCACCCGAAGGACTTTATAGCAATCAGCCCCAGCATTTT. Amino acid sequence: CASSPEGLYSNQPQHF.

In this sample, this clone turned up a few times. The chain links TRBV7-2 to TRBJ2-7; D not resolved. Trimming removed 0 bases from V and 3 bases from J, with 9 bases in between. Germline CDR1 reads SGHTA; CDR2 reads FQGNSA. The CDR3 is 14 residues long. CDR3 residues: CASSLAWASYEQYF. DNA of the CDR3: TGTGCCAGCAGCTTAGCGTGGGCTAGCTACGAGCAGTACTTC.